This T cell receptor (beta chain) was sequenced during a study of blood T cell repertoires in COVID-19. Study summary: Some COVID-19 samples were acute and others convalescent; all came from the United States, Italy and Spain. T cells, B-cell-depleted T cells, or PBMCs provided the cDNA or gDNA that served as material.

Source study methods: Amplification of reference gene primers was used by the study to estimate nucleated cell counts. This table comes from immunoSEQ multiplex PCR, and its TCRdb copy is limited to in-frame clones, with some not included. V, J and clone size are taken as reported in that table, and D and trimming were inferred from the DNA itself. Of tens of thousands of clones in the sample, roughly 85% are singletons; the top ten hold about 15%. Trimming cost V 9 bases and J 0 bases, with 12 bases left between them. Looked up from germline, CDR1 is LNHDA and CDR2 is SQIVND (reference sequence). The CDR3 contains 15 residues.

This TCR derives from a human donor in a cohort sampled during active COVID-19. The donor label of this sample is uncertain. The source material was peripheral blood. The chain recombines TRBV19 with TRBJ2-6, with a possible D match to TRBD1 (6 bases). DNA for the CDR3: TGTGCCAGCCGACAGGTTAGCTCTGGGGCCAACGTCCTGACTTTC. Translating gives CASRQVSSGANVLTF.